Sequencing of this T cell receptor beta chain was carried out in a study of CD8 T cells in Susac syndrome. Study context: Within the sequenced group of Susac syndrome patients, roughly 6 showed active disease and 8 or 9 were in remission.

Trimming took off 4 bases at V and 0 bases at J, with 7 bases between the two ends. Germline-derived CDR1 and CDR2 are MNHEY and SVGEGT. The CDR3 runs 14 residues. RNA in amounts of roughly 0.5 to 1 ug was reverse transcribed with random hexamers. TCRdb redid the calling of the immunoSEQ multiplex PCR reads with MiXCR, one entry per CDR3 protein. The profile shows approximately 190,000 distinct CDR3 sequences, approximately 95% of them singletons. In Susac syndrome patients, recently defined diagnostic criteria for definite or probable disease were met. Negative isolation yielded CD4+ and CD8+ T cells, and FACS enriched TEMRA cells.

The receptor was derived from a human donor with Susac syndrome. Sequences were obtained from CD4+ T cells from PBMCs. This chain links TRBV6-2 or TRBV6-3 with TRBJ1-3; no firm D call. Written as DNA, the CDR3 is TGTGCCAGCAGTTTTCCTCGCTCTGGAAACACCATATATTTT. This codes for CASSFPRSGNTIYF.